This T cell receptor beta chain was sequenced in a study of shared T cell receptors in the human thymus. CDR1 is KGHSH, CDR2 LQKENI, per germline. The CDR3 runs to 11 residues. Trimming removed 5 bases from V and 7 bases from J, with 6 bases in between. Repertoires were generated with immunoSEQ multiplex PCR, while TCRdb's copy carries only in-frame clones and drops some. The sample shows some 760,000 clones, approximately 83% of them seen only once. This sample was also put to use in a study of human thymus T cells. Per that study: Thymic tissue was derived from resections collected during corrective heart surgery. Thymic and blood repertoires seemed to show skewed V and J gene use.

The chain carries TRBV18 and TRBJ2-1; D gene uncertain. This TCR was sampled from a girl under three years old with a congenital heart defect. Source material: thymocytes. As DNA, the CDR3 is TGTGCCAGCTCAAGTACTAATGAGCAGTTCTTC. Its protein product is CASSSTNEQFF.